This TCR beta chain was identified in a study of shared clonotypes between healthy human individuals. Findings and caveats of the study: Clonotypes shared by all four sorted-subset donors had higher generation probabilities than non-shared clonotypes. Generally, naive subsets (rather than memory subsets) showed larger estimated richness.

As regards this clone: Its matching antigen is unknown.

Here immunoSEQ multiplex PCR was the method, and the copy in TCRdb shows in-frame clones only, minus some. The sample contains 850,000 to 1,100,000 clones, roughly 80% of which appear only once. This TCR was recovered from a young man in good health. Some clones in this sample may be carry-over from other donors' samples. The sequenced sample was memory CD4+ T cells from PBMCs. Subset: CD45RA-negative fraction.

CDR3 nucleotide sequence: TGTGCCAGCAGCCCTTCGACAGGGGAGGGCGAGCAGTACTTC. It translates to CASSPSTGEGEQYF. The chain joins TRBV5-4 to TRBJ2-7; perhaps TRBD1 as D (8 bases). CDR3 size: 14 residues. V was pared by 4 bases and J by 6 bases, with 17 bases between. CDR1 is SGHNT, CDR2 YYREEE, per germline (reference sequence). The whole variable domain, remainder taken from reference TRBV5-4 and TRBJ2-7, is ETGVTQSPTHLIKTRGQQVTLRCSSQSGHNTVSWYQQALGQGPQFIFQYYREEENGRGNFPPRFSGLQFPNYSSELNVNALELDDSALYLCASSPSTGEGEQYFGPGTRLTVT.